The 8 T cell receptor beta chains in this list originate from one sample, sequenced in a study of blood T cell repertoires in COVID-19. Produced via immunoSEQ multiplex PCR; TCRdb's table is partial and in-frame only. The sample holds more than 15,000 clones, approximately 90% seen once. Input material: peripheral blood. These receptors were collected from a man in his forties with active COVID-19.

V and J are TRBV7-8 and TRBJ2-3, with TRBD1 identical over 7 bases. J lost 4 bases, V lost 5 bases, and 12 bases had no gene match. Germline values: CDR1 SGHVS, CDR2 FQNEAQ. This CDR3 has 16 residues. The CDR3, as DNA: TGTGCCAGCAGCCCACGGACAGGTGTTTTTGCAGATACGCAGTATTTT. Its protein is CASSPRTGVFADTQYF.

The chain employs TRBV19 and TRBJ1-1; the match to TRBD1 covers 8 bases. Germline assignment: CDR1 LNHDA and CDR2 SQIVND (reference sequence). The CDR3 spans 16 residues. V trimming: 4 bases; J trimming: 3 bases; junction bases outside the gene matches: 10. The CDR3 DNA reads TGTGCCAGTAGTACAATTTACGGACAGGGCGACACTGAAGCTTTCTTT. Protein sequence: CASSTIYGQGDTEAFF.

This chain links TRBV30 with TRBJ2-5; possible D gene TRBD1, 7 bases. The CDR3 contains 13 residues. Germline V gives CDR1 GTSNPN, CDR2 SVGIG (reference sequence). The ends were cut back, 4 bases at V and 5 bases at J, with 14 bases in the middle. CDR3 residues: CAWNPGGWETQYF. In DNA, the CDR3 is TGTGCCTGGAACCCAGGGGGGTGGGAGACCCAGTACTTC.

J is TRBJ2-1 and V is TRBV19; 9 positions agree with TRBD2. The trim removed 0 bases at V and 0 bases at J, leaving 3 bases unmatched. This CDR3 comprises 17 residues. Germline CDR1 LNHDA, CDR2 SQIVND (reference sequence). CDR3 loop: CASSIDSGGSSYNEQFF. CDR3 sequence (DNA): TGTGCCAGTAGTATAGATAGCGGGGGTAGCTCCTACAATGAGCAGTTCTTC.

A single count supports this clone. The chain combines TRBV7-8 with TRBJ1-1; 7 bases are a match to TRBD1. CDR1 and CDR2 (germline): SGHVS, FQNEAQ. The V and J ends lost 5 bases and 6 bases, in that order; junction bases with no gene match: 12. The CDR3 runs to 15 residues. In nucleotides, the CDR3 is TGTGCCAGCAGCCTAACAGGGGCCGGAGTCGCTGAAGCTTTCTTT. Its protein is CASSLTGAGVAEAFF.

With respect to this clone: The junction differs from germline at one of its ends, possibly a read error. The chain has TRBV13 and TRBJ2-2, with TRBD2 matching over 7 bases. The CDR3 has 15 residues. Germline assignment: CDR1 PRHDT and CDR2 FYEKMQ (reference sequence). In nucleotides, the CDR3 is TGTGCCAGCAGCTCCTGGACGGGAGGTCCCGGGCAGCTGTTTTTT. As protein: CASSSWTGGPGQLFF.

Written as DNA, the CDR3 is TGTGCCAGCAGTTTCGACAGGGCAAATCAGCCCCAGCATTTT. Amino acid sequence: CASSFDRANQPQHF. V gene TRBV6-5 combines with J gene TRBJ1-5; 7 positions match TRBD1. Trimming took 4 bases from V and 4 from J; bases not matched to a gene: 4. The CDR3 length is 14 residues. The germline V gene encodes CDR1 MNHEY and CDR2 SVGAGI.

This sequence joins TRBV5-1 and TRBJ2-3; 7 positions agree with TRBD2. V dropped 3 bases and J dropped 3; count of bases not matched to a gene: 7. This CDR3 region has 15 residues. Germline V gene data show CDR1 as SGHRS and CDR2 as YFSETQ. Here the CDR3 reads CASSYSGKGTDTQYF. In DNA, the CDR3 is TGCGCCAGCAGCTACAGCGGGAAGGGGACAGATACGCAGTATTTT.